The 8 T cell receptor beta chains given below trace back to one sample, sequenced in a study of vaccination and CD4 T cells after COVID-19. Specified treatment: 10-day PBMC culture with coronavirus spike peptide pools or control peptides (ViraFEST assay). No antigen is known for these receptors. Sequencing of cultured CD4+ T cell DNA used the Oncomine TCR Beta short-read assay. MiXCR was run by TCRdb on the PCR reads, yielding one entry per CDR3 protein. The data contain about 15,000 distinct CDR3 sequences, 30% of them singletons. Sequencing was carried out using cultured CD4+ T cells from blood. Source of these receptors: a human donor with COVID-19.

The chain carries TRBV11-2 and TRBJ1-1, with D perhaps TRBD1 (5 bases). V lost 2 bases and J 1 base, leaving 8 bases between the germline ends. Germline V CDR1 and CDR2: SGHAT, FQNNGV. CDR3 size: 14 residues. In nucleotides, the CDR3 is TGTGCCAGCAGCTTAAGACAGAAGAACACTGAAGCTTTCTTT. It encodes CASSLRQKNTEAFF.

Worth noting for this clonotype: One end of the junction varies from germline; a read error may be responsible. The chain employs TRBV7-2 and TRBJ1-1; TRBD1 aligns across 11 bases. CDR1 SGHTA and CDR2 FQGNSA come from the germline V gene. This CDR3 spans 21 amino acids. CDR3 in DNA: TGTGCCTGCAGCTTAGCTTTGGGATACCGGGACAGGGGGTTTTTGTACACTGAAGCTTTCTTT. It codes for CACSLALGYRDRGFLYTEAFF.

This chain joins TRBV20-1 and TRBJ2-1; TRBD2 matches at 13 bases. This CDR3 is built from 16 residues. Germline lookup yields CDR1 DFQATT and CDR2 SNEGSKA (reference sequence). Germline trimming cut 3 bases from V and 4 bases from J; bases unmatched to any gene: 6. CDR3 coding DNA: TGCAGTGCTAGCCCTTTACTAGCGGGGGGGTACAATGAGCAGTTCTTC. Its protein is CSASPLLAGGYNEQFF.

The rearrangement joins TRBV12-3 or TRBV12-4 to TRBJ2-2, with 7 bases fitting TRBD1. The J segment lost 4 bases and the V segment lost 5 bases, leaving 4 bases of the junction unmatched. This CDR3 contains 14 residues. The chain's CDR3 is CASSQTGRTGELFF. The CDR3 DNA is TGTGCCAGCAGTCAGACAGGGCGCACCGGGGAGCTGTTTTTT.

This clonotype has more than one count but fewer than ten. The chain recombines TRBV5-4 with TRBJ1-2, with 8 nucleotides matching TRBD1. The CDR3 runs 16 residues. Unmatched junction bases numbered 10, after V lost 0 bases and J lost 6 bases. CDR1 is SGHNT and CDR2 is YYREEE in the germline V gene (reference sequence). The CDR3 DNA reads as TGTGCCAGCAGCTTGGGTCTTTTGACAGGGGATGATGGCTACACCTTC. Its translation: CASSLGLLTGDDGYTF.

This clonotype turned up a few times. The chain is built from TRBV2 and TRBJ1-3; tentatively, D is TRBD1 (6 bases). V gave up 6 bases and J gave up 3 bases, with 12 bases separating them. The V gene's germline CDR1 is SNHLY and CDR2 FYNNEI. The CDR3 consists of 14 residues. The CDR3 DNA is TGTGCCAGCAGGGCCGGGGGGCTTGGAAACACCATATATTTT. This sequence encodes CASRAGGLGNTIYF.

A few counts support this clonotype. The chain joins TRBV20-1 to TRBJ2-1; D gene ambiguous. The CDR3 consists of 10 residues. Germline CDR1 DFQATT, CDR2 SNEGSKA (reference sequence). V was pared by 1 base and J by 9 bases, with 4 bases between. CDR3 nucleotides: TGCAGTGCTAGAGGGGCTGAGCAGTTCTTC. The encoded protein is CSARGAEQFF.

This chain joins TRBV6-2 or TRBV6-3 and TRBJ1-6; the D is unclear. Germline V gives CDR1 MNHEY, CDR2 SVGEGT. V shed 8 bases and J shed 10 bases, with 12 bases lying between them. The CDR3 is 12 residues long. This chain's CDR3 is CASGMPLSPLHF. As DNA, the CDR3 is TGTGCCAGCGGGATGCCCCTCTCACCCCTCCACTTT.